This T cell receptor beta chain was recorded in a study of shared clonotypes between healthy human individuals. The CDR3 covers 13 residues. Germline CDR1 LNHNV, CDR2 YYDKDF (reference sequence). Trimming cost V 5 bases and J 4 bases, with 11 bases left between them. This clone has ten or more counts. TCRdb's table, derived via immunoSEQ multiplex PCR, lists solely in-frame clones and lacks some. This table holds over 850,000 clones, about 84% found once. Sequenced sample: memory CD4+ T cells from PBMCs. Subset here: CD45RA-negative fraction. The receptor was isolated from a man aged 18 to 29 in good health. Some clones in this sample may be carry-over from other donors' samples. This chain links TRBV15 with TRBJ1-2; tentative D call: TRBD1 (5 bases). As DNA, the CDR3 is TGTGCCACCAGCCCGGACAAGTTCTATGGCTACACCTTC. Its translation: CATSPDKFYGYTF.